What follows is one TCR beta chain and its context. This sample was included in a study of shared T cell receptors in the human thymus. The data were produced by immunoSEQ multiplex PCR, yet TCRdb's version contains in-frame clones alone and is incomplete. The data hold just under 550,000 clones, with about 84% observed a single time. Per the germline V gene, CDR1 is GTSNPN and CDR2 is SVGIG (reference sequence). The CDR3 is made up of 23 amino acids. With 2 bases clipped from V and 0 bases from J, the junction kept 28 bases outside the gene matches. This sample was also put to use in a study of human thymus T cells. That study adds: Among the donors, all were healthy Finnish infants having corrective surgery for congenital heart defects. Thymic tissue was derived from resections collected during corrective heart surgery. Among thymic and blood repertoires, usage of V and J genes appeared biased.

This rearrangement joins TRBV30 to TRBJ1-1; 9 positions match TRBD1. Sequences were obtained from thymocytes. The receptor comes from a boy in the first two years of life with a congenital heart defect. The CDR3 DNA follows: TGTGCCTGGAGTAAAGGGGGAGGTCCGGGACAGGGTATGAAACGAAAATTGAACACTGAAGCTTTCTTT. Residues: CAWSKGGGPGQGMKRKLNTEAFF.